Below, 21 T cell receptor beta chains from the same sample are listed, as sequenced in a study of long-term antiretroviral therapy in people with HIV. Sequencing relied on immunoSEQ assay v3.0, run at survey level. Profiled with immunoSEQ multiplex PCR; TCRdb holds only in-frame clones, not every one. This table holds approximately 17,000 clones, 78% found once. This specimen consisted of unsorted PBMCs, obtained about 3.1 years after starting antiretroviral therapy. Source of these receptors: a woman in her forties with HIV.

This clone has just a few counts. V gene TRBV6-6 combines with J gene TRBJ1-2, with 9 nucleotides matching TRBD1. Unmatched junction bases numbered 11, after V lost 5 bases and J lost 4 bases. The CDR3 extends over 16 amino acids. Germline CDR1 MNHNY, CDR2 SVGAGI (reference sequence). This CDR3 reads CASSPSPGQGTYGYTF. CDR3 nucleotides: TGTGCCAGCAGTCCCTCGCCGGGACAGGGAACCTATGGCTACACCTTC.

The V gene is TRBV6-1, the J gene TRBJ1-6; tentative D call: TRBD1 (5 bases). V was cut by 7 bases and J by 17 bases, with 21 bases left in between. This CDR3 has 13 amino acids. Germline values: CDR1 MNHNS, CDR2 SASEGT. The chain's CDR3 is CASMTALGRSVHF. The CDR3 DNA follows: TGTGCCAGCATGACAGCCCTTGGGCGATCGGTCCACTTT.

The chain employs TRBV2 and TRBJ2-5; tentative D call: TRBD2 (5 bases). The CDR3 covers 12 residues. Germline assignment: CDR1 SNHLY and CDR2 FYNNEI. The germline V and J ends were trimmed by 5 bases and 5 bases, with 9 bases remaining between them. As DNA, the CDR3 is TGTGCCAGCAGTAAGGGCGGGGAGACCCAGTACTTC. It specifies CASSKGGETQYF.

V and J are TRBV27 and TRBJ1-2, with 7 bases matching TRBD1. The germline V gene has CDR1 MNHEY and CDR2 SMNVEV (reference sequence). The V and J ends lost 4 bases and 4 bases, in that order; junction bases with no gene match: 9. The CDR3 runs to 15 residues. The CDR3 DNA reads TGTGCCAGCAGTTCTCGGACAGGCCCCCGCTATGGCTACACCTTC. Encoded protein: CASSSRTGPRYGYTF.

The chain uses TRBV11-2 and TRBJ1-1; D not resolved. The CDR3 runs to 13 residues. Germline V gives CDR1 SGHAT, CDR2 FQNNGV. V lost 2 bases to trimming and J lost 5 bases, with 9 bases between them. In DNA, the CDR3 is TGTGCCAGCAGCTTAATGGGTTGGACTGAAGCTTTCTTT. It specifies CASSLMGWTEAFF. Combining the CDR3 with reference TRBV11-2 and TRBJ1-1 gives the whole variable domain EAGVAQSPRYKIIEKRQSVAFWCNPISGHATLYWYQQILGQGPKLLIQFQNNGVVDDSQLPKDRFSAERLKGVDSTLKIQPAKLEDSAVYLCASSLMGWTEAFFGQGTRLTVV.

Here the CDR3 reads CSVAETNRQGGKLFF. The CDR3 DNA reads as TGCAGCGTTGCAGAAACCAACCGACAGGGAGGGAAACTGTTTTTT. The J gene is TRBJ1-4, the V gene TRBV29-1, with TRBD1 identical over 7 bases. Losses at the gene ends were 4 bases for V and 11 bases for J; bases not matched to a gene: 16. From germline, CDR1 is SQVTM and CDR2 ANQGSEA. This CDR3 contains 15 residues.

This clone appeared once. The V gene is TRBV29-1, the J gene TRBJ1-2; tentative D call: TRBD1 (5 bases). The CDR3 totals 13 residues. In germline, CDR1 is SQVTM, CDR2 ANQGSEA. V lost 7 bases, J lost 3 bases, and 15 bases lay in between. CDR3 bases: TGCAGCGCGCGACGGGGGGGAGACTATGGCTACACCTTC. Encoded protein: CSARRGGDYGYTF.

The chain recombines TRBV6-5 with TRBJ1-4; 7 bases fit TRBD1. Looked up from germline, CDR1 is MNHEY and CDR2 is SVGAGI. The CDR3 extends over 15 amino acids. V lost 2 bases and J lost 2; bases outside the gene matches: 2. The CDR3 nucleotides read TGTGCCAGCAGTTACCAGGGACAGACTAATGAAAAACTGTTTTTT. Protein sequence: CASSYQGQTNEKLFF.

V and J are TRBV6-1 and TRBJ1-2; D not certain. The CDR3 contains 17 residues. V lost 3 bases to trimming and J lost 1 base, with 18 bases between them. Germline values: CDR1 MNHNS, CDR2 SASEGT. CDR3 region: CASSDMAGGVDNYGYTF. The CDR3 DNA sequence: TGTGCCAGCAGTGATATGGCCGGCGGGGTGGATAACTATGGCTACACCTTC.

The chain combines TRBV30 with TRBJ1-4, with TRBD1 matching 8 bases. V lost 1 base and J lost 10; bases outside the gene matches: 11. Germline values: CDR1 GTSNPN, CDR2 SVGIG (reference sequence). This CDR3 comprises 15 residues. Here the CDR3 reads CAWSAYSGGDAKLFF. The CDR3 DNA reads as TGTGCCTGGAGTGCATATTCAGGGGGCGATGCAAAACTGTTTTTT.

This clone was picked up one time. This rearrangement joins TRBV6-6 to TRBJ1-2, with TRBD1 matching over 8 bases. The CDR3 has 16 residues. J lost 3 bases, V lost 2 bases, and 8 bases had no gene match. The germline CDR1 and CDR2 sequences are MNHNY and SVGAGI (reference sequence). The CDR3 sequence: CASSYPPGGRDYGYTF. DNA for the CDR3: TGTGCCAGCAGTTACCCCCCAGGGGGCAGGGACTATGGCTACACCTTC.

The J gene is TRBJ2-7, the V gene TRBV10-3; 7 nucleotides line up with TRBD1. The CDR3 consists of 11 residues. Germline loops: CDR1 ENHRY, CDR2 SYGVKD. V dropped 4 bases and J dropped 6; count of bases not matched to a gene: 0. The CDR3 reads CAISGTGEQYF. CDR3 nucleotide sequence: TGTGCCATCAGTGGGACAGGCGAGCAGTACTTC.

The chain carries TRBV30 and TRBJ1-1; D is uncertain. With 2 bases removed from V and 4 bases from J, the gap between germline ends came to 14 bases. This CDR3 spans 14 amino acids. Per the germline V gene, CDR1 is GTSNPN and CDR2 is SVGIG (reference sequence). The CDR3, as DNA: TGTGCCTGGAGTAAACTGACTGGCGGCACTGAAGCTTTCTTT. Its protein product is CAWSKLTGGTEAFF.

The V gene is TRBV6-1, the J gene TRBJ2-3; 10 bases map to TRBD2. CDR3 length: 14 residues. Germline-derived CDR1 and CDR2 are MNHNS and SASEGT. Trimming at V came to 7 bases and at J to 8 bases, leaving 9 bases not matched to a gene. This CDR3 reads CASTERGGSRTQYF. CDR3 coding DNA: TGTGCCAGCACTGAGCGGGGGGGGTCGCGTACGCAGTATTTT.

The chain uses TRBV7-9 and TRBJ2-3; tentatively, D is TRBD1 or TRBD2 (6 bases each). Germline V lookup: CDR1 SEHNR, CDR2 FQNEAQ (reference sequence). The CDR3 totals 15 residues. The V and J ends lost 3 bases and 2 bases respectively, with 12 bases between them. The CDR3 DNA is TGTGCCAGCAGCTTCGTCGGGGGCCACACAGATACGCAGTATTTT. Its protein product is CASSFVGGHTDTQYF.

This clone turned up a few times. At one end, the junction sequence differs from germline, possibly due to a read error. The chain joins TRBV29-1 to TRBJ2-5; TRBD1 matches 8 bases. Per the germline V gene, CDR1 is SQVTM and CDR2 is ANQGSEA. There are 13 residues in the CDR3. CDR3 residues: CSVALLDRAAPHF. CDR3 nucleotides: TGCAGCGTCGCACTTTTGGACAGGGCAGCCCCTCACTTC.

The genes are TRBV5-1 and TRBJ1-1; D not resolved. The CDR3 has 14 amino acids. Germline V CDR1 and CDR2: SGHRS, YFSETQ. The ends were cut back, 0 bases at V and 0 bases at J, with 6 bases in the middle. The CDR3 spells CASSLDRMNTEAFF. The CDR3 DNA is TGCGCCAGCAGCTTGGACAGAATGAACACTGAAGCTTTCTTT. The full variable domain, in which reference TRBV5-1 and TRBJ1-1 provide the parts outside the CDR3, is KAGVTQTPRYLIKTRGQQVTLSCSPISGHRSVSWYQQTPGQGLQFLFEYFSETQRNKGNFPGRFSGRQFSNSRSEMNVSTLELGDSALYLCASSLDRMNTEAFFGQGTRLTVV.

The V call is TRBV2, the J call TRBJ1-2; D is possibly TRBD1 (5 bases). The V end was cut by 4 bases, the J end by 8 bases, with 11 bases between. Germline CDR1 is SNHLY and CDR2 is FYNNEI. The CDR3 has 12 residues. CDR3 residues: CASSVTQGGYTF. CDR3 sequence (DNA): TGTGCCAGCAGTGTAACCCAGGGCGGCTACACCTTC. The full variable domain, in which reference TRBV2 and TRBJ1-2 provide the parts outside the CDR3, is EPEVTQTPSHQVTQMGQEVILRCVPISNHLYFYWYRQILGQKVEFLVSFYNNEISEKSEIFDDQFSVERPDGSNFTLKIRSTKLEDSAMYFCASSVTQGGYTFGSGTRLTVV.

CDR3 nucleotide sequence: TGTGCCAGCAGTAGTAGAAACTACGAGCAGTACTTC. Residues: CASSSRNYEQYF. This chain connects TRBV25-1 to TRBJ2-7; no clear D. CDR1 and CDR2 from the germline V gene are MGHDK and SYGVNS. CDR3 length: 12 residues. V was pared by 5 bases and J by 3 bases, with 8 bases between.

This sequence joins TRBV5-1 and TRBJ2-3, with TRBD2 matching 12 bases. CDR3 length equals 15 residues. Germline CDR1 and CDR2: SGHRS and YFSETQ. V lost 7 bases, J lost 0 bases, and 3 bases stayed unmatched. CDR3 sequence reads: CASGLAGMSTDTQYF. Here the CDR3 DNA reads TGCGCCAGCGGACTAGCGGGGATGAGCACAGATACGCAGTATTTT.

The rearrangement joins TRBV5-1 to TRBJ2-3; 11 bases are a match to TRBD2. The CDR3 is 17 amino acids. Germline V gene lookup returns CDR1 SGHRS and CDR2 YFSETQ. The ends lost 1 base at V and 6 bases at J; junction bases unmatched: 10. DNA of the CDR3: TGCGCCAGCAGCTTGCAGCTAGCGGGGGGCCTATGGGATACGCAGTATTTT. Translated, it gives CASSLQLAGGLWDTQYF. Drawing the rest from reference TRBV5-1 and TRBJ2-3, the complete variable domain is KAGVTQTPRYLIKTRGQQVTLSCSPISGHRSVSWYQQTPGQGLQFLFEYFSETQRNKGNFPGRFSGRQFSNSRSEMNVSTLELGDSALYLCASSLQLAGGLWDTQYFGPGTRLTVL.